The clone carrying this T cell receptor (beta chain) has just one count. No antigen is known for it. This entry belongs to a study of T-cell memory formation after mild COVID-19. One entry per CDR3 protein, called by TCRdb with MiXCR from the 5' RACE reads. The data show 450,000 to 700,000 distinct CDR3 sequences, over 15% seen once. Study-wide findings and caveats: Contracting clones from day 15 to 85 had balanced CD4/CD8; later expanders favoured CD4+. Detection of some responders pre-infection suggested pre-existing cross-reactive memory T cells participated. Researchers report contracting CD4+ clones mostly in CM and EM, with CD8+ clones in EMRA. A second wave of clones peaked on day 37, and their SARS-CoV-2 specificity went unconfirmed.

Germline CDR1 is MDHEN and CDR2 is SYDVKM. The CDR3 consists of 15 residues. V gave up 6 bases and J gave up 2 bases, with 16 bases separating them. This TCR derives from an adult woman who had mild COVID-19 (a few samples of this study predate the infection). Cell type and time point are not known. Specimen: PBMCs or a T cell subset sorted from them (not recorded which). The chain employs TRBV28 and TRBJ2-5; D gene uncertain. CDR3 nucleotide sequence: TGTGCCAGCAGGGCTTTCTACGGGTATCAAGAGACCCAGTACTTC. It encodes CASRAFYGYQETQYF.